Below, one T cell receptor beta chain is given with its context. What it recognizes is unknown. TCR beta cDNA came from about 450 ng total RNA, primed with a constant-region primer. Three nested multiplex PCR rounds of slightly modified ARM-PCR generated TCR beta libraries. Running roughly 10 cycles apiece, the first two PCR rounds relied on TRBV1-TRBV30 forward primers together with a C-beta reverse primer. A single record per CDR3 protein comes from TCRdb applying MiXCR to the multiplex PCR reads. There are some 110,000 distinct CDR3 sequences in the sample; roughly 80% occur only once, and approximately 21% lies in the top ten. Per germline, CDR1 GTSNPN and CDR2 SVGIG (reference sequence). Trimming pared 0 bases from V and 10 bases from J, leaving 22 bases between. The CDR3 has 16 amino acids. The data were obtained in a study of tumor-infiltrating lymphocytes in primary liver carcinoma. On the study more broadly: Staging placed the tumors at T1-T3 N0M0, and they measured roughly 4 to 10 cm across. Whole-study findings and limits: The overlap of tumor-adjacent and tumor-blood pairs was smaller than that of tumor region pairs.

Joint extraction of RNA and DNA used roughly 20-32 mg of bulk tissue that was unsorted. These patients lived with chronic HBV infection and had never been treated. The authors sampled five separate regions per tumor. The clonotype was recovered from a middle-aged man with primary liver carcinoma and hepatitis B virus infection. Material: liver tumor tissue from sampling region 3. The subset was: tumor region T3, left-lateral pole. The chain employs TRBV30 and TRBJ1-5; D uncertain. The CDR3 DNA reads as TGTGCCTGGAGTGTACGAGTGAGAGGAAAGGCGGTTCCCCAGCATTTT. It is translated as CAWSVRVRGKAVPQHF.